The rows below give T cell receptor beta chains drawn from one sample of a study of beta chain features in type 1 diabetes. Clones were sequenced by immunoSEQ multiplex PCR, and TCRdb holds only the in-frame ones, with some missing. The table shows fewer than 25,000 clones, with about two thirds occurring only once. Material for sequencing was Tregs from blood. These receptors came from a man younger than 30 with type 1 diabetes. Each CDR3 is given with its conserved first and last residue. Fields, in order: J gene, V gene, CDR3 protein.

TRBJ2-5,TRBV25-1,CASQDRAGETQYF
TRBJ2-5,TRBV5-4,CARSYDFQETQYF
TRBJ2-3,TRBV29-1,CSVSLPGDTQYF
TRBJ1-1,TRBV11-2,CASSRDSAWSLNTEAFF
TRBJ2-5,TRBV7-8,CASSFSRTGRETQYF
TRBJ2-1,TRBV9,CASSVGGRSYNEQFF
TRBJ2-5,TRBV5-1,CASTGLRQETQYF
TRBJ1-2,TRBV6-4,CASSVVGSGNYGYTF
TRBJ1-2,TRBV11-2,CASSAQGSPGYTF
TRBJ1-6,TRBV2,CASMLEEGHSSPLHF
TRBJ2-5,TRBV28,CASSSQRVEGETQYF
TRBJ1-2,TRBV9,CASSTTPYYGYTF
TRBJ2-5,TRBV7-9,CAIRQVSRETQYF
NA,TRBV5-1,CASSLGAGTGGEQYF
TRBJ1-5,TRBV7-2,CASSYGQLNQPQHF
TRBJ2-5,TRBV7-2,CASSLLASGGQYF
TRBJ2-3,TRBV10-2,CASSESRDSHTQYF
TRBJ2-7,TRBV5-3,CARNGGHSYEQYF
TRBJ2-1,TRBV20-1,CSARGVQVPFF
TRBJ1-5,TRBV7-9,CASSGGQSNQPQHF
TRBJ2-2,TRBV29-1,CSARTGFAGELFF
TRBJ2-2,TRBV7-8,CASTSGRNTGELFF
NA,TRBV2,CASSDFSSGAYEQYF
TRBJ2-1,TRBV5-5,CASSYTPGDYLYNEQFF
TRBJ1-3,TRBV6-1,CASSGMTGGGHTIYF
TRBJ2-3,TRBV7-9,CASSLQGRADTQYF
TRBJ2-1,TRBV7-9,CASSFVAIYNEQFF
TRBJ1-2,TRBV20-1,CSASRSYGYTF
TRBJ2-1,TRBV7-2,CASSQTRGQEQFF
TRBJ2-7,TRBV4-2,CASSQDYRVGDEQYF
TRBJ1-2,TRBV6-6,CASSYSRQNYGYTF
TRBJ2-7,TRBV28,CASSIGGRISYEQYF
TRBJ1-1,TRBV29-1,CSVELVGGTEAFF
TRBJ2-7,TRBV29-1,CSAGTRYYEQYF
TRBJ1-1,TRBV28,CASKKAGGRNTEAFF
TRBJ2-7,TRBV5-1,CASSSPDRPYEQYF
TRBJ2-7,TRBV7-2,CASSLRYHEQYF